This T cell receptor (beta chain) originates from a study of T cell repertoires in cytomegalovirus infection. The overall study: It was the public TCR beta signatures that indicated both CMV infection and matching HLA type. Findings and caveats of the study: The study found HLA-C-restricted CMV-specific TCR beta clonotypes dominating the ex vivo response.

As regards this clonotype: The antigen is not known.

The germline gives CDR1 LGHNA, CDR2 YSLEER. The CDR3 has 15 residues. The V gene lost 0 bases and the J gene lost 5 bases, with 13 bases spanning the gap. A single record per CDR3 protein comes from TCRdb applying MiXCR to the reads. The sample includes approximately 400,000 distinct CDR3 sequences, 25% to 40% seen only once; the top ten take roughly an eighth. Sequencing was carried out using PBMCs. The clonotype was recovered from a human donor in good health (CMV status not recorded). Some clones in this sample may be carry-over from other donors' samples. This chain joins TRBV4-3 and TRBJ2-5; possibly TRBD2 for D (6 bases). For the CDR3, the DNA is TGCGCCAGCAGCCAAGATTGGAGGGGCACGGAGACCCAGTACTTC. Its translation: CASSQDWRGTETQYF.